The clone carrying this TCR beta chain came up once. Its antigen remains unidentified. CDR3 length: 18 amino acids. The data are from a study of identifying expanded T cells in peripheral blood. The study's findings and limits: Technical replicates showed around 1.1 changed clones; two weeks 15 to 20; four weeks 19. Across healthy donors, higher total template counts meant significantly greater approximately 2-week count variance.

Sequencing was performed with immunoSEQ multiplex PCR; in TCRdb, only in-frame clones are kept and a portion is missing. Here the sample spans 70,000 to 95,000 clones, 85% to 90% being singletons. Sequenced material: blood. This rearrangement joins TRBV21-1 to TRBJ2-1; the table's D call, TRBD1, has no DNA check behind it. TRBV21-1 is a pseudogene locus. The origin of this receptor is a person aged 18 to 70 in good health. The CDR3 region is CASSKAATMGHTYNEQFF. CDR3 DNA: TGTGCCAGCAGCAAAGCGGCTACTATGGGACATACGTACAATGAGCAGTTCTTC.